One T cell receptor beta chain is described in this entry. In the original processing: How many nucleated cells were present was estimated from reference gene primer amplification. TCRdb's copy holds only in-frame clones and misses some; the assay was immunoSEQ multiplex PCR. The V and J calls and clone size were taken over from that table, and D and trimming were inferred from the DNA. The sample holds some 300,000 clones; more than 75% are singletons and the top ten take around 2%. These data belong to a study of blood T cell repertoires in COVID-19. Looking at the study overall: Some COVID-19 samples were acute and others convalescent; all came from the United States, Italy and Spain. PBMCs, B-cell-depleted T cells, or T cells were the source of the cDNA or gDNA that made up the material.

Donors were grouped by their self-reported clinical history. Trimming shortened V by 4 bases and J by 1 base, and 8 bases separated the two germline ends. Germline-derived CDR1 and CDR2 are MGHRA and YSYEKL. The CDR3 sequence is 13 residues long. The TCR originated in a woman aged 55-70 years in a cohort exposed to, infected with or recovered from COVID-19 (not recorded which). The sequencing sample was made of PBMCs or T cells enriched from blood (not recorded which). The chain employs TRBV4-1 and TRBJ2-7; weak D call: TRBD1 (5 bases). CDR3 sequence reads: CASSLQASYEQYF. The CDR3 region has the DNA TGCGCCAGCAGCCTACAGGCTTCCTACGAGCAGTACTTC.